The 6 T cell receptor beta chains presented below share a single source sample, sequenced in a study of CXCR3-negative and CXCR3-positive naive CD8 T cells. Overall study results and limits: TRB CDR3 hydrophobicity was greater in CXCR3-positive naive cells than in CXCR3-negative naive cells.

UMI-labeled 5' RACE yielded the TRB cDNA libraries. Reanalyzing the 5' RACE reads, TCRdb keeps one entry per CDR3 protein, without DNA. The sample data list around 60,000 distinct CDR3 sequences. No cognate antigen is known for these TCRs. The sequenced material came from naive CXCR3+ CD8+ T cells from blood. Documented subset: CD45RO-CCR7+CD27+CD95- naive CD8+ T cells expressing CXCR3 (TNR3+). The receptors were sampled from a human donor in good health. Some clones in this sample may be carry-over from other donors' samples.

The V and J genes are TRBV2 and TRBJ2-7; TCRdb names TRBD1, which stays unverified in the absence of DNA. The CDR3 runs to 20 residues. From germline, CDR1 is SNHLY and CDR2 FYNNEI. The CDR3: CASSVKGESKGLFLTYEQYF.

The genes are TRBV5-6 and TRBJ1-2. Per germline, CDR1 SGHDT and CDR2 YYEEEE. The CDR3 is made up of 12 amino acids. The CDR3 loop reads CASSQNSYGYTF.

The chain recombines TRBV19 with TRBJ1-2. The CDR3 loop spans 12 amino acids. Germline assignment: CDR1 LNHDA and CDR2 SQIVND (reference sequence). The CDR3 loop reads CASSLPWDGYTF.

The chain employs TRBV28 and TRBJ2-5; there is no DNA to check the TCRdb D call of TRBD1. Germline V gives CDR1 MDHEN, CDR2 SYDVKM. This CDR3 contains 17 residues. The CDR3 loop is CASSLPPPGQGGETQYF. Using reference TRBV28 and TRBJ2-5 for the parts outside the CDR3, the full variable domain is DVKVTQSSRYLVKRTGEKVFLECVQDMDHENMFWYRQDPGLGLRLIYFSYDVKMKEKGDIPEGYSVSREKKERFSLILESASTNQTSMYLCASSLPPPGQGGETQYFGPGTRLLVL.

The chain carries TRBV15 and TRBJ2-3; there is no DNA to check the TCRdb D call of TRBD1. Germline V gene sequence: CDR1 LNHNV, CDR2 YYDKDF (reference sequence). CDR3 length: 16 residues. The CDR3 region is CATSRVPGQGADTQYF.

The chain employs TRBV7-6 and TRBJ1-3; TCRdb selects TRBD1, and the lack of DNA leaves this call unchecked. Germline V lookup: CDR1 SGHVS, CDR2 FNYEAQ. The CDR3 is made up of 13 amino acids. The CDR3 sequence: CASRGVSGNTIYF. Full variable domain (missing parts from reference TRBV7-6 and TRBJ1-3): GAGVSQSPRYKVTKRGQDVALRCDPISGHVSLYWYRQALGQGPEFLTYFNYEAQQDKSGLPNDRFSAERPEGSISTLTIQRTEQRDSAMYRCASRGVSGNTIYFGEGSWLTVV.